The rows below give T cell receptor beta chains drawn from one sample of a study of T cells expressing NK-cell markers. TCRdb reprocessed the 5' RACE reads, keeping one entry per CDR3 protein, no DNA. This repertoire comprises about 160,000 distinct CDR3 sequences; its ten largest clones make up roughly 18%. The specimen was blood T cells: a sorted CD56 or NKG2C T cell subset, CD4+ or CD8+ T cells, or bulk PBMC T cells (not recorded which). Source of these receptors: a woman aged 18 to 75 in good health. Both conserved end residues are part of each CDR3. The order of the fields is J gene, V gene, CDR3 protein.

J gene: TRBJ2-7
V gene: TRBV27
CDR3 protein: CASRPPGPYEQYF

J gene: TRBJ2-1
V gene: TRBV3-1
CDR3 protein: CASSQALGRGYEQFF

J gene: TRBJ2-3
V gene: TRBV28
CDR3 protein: CASRKQGADTQYF

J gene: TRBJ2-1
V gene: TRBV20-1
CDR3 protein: CSARMLAGDSYNEQFF

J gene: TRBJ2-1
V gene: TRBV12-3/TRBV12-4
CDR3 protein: CASSFVLAGLNEQFF

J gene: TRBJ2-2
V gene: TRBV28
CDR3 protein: CASRRGLAGTGELFF

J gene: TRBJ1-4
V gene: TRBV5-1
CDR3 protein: CASSLVRNEKLFF

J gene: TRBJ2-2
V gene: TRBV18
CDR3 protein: CASSFTASGGRNTGELFF

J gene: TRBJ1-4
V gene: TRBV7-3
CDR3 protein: CASTQQGAEEKLFF

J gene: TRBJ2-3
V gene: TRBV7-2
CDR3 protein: CASSSGRENTQYF

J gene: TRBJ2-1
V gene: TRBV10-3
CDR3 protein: CAISENVEGWYEQFF

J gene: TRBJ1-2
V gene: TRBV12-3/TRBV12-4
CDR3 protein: CASSLREAPGYGYTF

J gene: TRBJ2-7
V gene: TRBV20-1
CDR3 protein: CSATLDYEQYF